This T cell receptor (beta chain) emerged from a study of Ad26.COV2.S vaccination and SARS-CoV-2 variants. Study context: Donor had been placed in the Ad26.COV2.S arm of the COV1001 trial.

Of note for this clone: Its antigen is not known.

Treatment here: around 19 received Ad26.COV2.S at low or high dose, single or two shots; about 5 received placebo; per-sample allocation not given. The study sampled participants on day 63 after the first vaccine or placebo injection. Study-wide points: Responses of T cells in total may have been underestimated by the TCR breadth and depth analyses. It was found that vaccine and placebo recipients had similar non-spike TCR breadth.

The CDR3 has 17 amino acids. Between the trimmed V and J ends, which lost 3 bases and 6 bases, there was a span of 20 bases. Germline assignment: CDR1 LGHDT and CDR2 YNNKEL (reference sequence). Here immunoSEQ multiplex PCR was the method, and the copy in TCRdb shows in-frame clones only, minus some. The data contain about 330,000 clones, about 90% of them singletons. The sequencing used peripheral blood, collected in a trial of Ad26.COV2.S vaccine versus placebo. This clonotype was obtained from a person between 18 and 59 years old who received the Ad26.COV2.S COVID-19 vaccine or a placebo. The genes are TRBV3-1 (or the pseudogene TRBV3-2) and TRBJ1-4; D not resolved. The CDR3 nucleotides read TGTGCCAGCAGCCAGCAGACGGCGTCAGATTCCTATGAAAAACTGTTTTTT. Amino acids: CASSQQTASDSYEKLFF.